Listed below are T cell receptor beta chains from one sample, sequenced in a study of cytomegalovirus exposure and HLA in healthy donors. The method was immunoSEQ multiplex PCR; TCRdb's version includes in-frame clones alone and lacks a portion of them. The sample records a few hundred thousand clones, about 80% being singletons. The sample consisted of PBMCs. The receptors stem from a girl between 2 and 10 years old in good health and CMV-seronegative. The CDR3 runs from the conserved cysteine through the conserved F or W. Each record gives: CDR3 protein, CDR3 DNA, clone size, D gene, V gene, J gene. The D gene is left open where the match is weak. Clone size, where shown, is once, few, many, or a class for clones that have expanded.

CASTESSFWQPQHF,TGTGCCAGCACCGAATCCAGTTTTTGGCAGCCCCAGCATTTT,NA,NA,TRBV6-1,TRBJ1-5
CASSSRTGKGLTDEQFF,TGTGCCAGCAGTTCGAGGACAGGGAAGGGCCTTACAGATGAGCAGTTCTTC,NA,TRBD1,TRBV27,TRBJ2-1
CASSTARRDTQYF,TGTGCCAGCAGTACAGCCAGGCGAGATACGCAGTATTTT,NA,NA,TRBV6-1,TRBJ2-3
CASKDTHNEQFF,TGCGCCAGCAAGGACACCCACAATGAGCAGTTCTTC,NA,NA,TRBV5-1,TRBJ2-1
CASSVDRVGVYSNQPRHF,TGTGCCAGCAGCGTCGACAGGGTCGGGGTATATAGCAATCAGCCCCGGCATTTT,NA,TRBD1,TRBV2,TRBJ1-5
CASSLRDRQETQYF,TGTGCCAGCAGCTTGAGGGACAGACAAGAGACCCAGTACTTC,few,TRBD1,TRBV5-8,TRBJ2-5
CASSVGSGVDYGYTF,TGTGCCAGCAGCGTAGGGTCCGGGGTCGACTATGGCTACACCTTC,NA,NA,TRBV9,TRBJ1-2
CASSLVAGQTYEQYF,TGCGCCAGCAGCTTGGTTGCAGGGCAAACCTACGAGCAGTACTTC,NA,NA,TRBV5-1,TRBJ2-7
CASRGRQGTEKLFF,TGTGCCAGCAGGGGGAGACAGGGGACCGAAAAACTGTTTTTT,few,TRBD1,TRBV2,TRBJ1-4
CASSLGLAETQYF,TGTGCCAGCAGCTTAGGACTAGCCGAGACCCAGTACTTC,NA,TRBD2,TRBV7-2,TRBJ2-5
CASSYSTGTGSYEQYF,TGTGCCAGCAGTTACTCGACCGGGACAGGGAGCTACGAGCAGTACTTC,NA,TRBD1,TRBV6-5,TRBJ2-7
CASSVSGLVVRDTDTQYF,TGTGCCAGCAGCGTATCGGGACTAGTAGTTCGGGACACAGATACGCAGTATTTT,NA,TRBD2,TRBV9,TRBJ2-3
CSSSFRPAQRVYGYTF,TGTTCCAGCAGCTTTCGCCCCGCCCAGAGGGTCTATGGCTACACCTTC,NA,NA,TRBV7-9,TRBJ1-2
CASSHQAGRASSYNEQFF,TGCGCCAGCAGCCATCAGGCAGGGAGGGCGAGCTCCTACAATGAGCAGTTCTTC,NA,TRBD2,TRBV4-1,TRBJ2-1
CAISESRKLTSGNTIYF,TGTGCCATCAGTGAGTCACGTAAACTAACCTCTGGAAACACCATATATTTT,few,NA,TRBV10-3,TRBJ1-3
CATYGQAYEQYF,TGTGCCACCTACGGACAGGCCTACGAGCAGTACTTC,few,TRBD1,TRBV6-6,TRBJ2-7
CASQGGYSGANVLTF,TGTGCCAGCCAGGGAGGGTACTCTGGGGCCAACGTCCTGACTTTC,few,TRBD2,TRBV2,TRBJ2-6
CASSQDRAGGNTEAFF,TGTGCCAGCAGCCAAGATCGTGCAGGGGGCAACACTGAAGCTTTCTTT,NA,TRBD1,TRBV4-2,TRBJ1-1
CASSLTLAGGPYEQFF,TGTGCCAGTAGCTTAACCCTAGCGGGAGGGCCTTATGAGCAGTTCTTC,NA,TRBD2,TRBV19,TRBJ2-1
CASSSDRETYEQYF,TGTGCCAGCAGTTCGGACAGGGAGACCTACGAGCAGTACTTC,NA,TRBD1,TRBV28,TRBJ2-7
CASSLEGGGGARNEQFF,TGTGCCAGCAGCTTAGAGGGGGGCGGGGGGGCTCGGAATGAGCAGTTCTTC,NA,TRBD2,TRBV7-6,TRBJ2-1
CASRGQAGNEKLFF,TGTGCCAGCCGGGGACAGGCTGGTAATGAAAAACTGTTTTTT,NA,TRBD1,TRBV6-1,TRBJ1-4
CASSTYRSNTGELFF,TGTGCCAGCAGCACCTACAGGTCGAACACCGGGGAGCTGTTTTTT,NA,NA,TRBV28,TRBJ2-2
CASSLTSGYTYNEQFF,TGTGCCAGCAGCTTGACTAGCGGGTATACTTACAATGAGCAGTTCTTC,NA,TRBD2,TRBV5-6,TRBJ2-1
CASSSNPGQAVYEQYF,TGTGCCAGCAGCTCCAACCCGGGACAGGCGGTCTACGAGCAGTACTTC,NA,TRBD1,TRBV7-9,TRBJ2-7
CASSQDVGVSNQPQHF,TGCGCCAGCAGCCAAGACGTAGGGGTTAGCAATCAGCCCCAGCATTTT,NA,NA,TRBV4-1,TRBJ1-5
CASSPPGTGVSQPQHF,TGTGCCAGCTCACCGCCCGGGACAGGGGTTAGTCAGCCCCAGCATTTT,NA,TRBD1,TRBV18,TRBJ1-5